Listed here is a single T cell receptor beta chain. TCRdb's table, derived via immunoSEQ multiplex PCR, lists solely in-frame clones and lacks some. The table lists 120,000 or so clones, under 85% of them singletons. This record belongs to a study of blood T cell repertoires in COVID-19. Whole-study context: Acute-phase and convalescent COVID-19 samples originated in the United States, Italy and Spain. PBMCs, B-cell-depleted T cells, or T cells were the source of the cDNA or gDNA that made up the material.

The V and J ends lost 4 bases and 4 bases, in that order; junction bases with no gene match: 10. CDR3 length: 16 amino acids. Germline V lookup: CDR1 SGHRS, CDR2 YFSETQ. The source material was peripheral blood. The chain joins TRBV5-1 to TRBJ1-3, with 8 bases aligning to TRBD1. The sequence was obtained from a man aged 60 to 69 with acute or convalescent COVID-19. The DNA of the CDR3 is TGCGCCAGCAGCCGGGACCCGACAGGGGTGGGAAACACCATATATTTT. It specifies CASSRDPTGVGNTIYF.